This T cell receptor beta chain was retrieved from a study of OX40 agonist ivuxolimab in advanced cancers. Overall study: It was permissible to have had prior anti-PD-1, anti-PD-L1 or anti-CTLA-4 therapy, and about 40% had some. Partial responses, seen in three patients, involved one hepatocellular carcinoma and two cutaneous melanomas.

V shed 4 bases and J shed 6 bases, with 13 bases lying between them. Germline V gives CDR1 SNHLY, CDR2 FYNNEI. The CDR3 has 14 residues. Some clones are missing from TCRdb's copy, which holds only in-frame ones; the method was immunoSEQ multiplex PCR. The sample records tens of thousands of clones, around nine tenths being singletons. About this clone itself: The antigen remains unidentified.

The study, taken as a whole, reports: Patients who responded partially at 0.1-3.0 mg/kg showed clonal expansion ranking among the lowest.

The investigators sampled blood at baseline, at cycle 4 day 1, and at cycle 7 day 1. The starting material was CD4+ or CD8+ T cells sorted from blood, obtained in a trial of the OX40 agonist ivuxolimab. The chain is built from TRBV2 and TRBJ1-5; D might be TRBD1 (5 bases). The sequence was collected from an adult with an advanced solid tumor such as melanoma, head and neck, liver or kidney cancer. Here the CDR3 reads CASSAVGLGQPQHF. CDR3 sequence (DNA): TGTGCCAGCAGTGCGGTGGGGCTCGGTCAGCCCCAGCATTTT.